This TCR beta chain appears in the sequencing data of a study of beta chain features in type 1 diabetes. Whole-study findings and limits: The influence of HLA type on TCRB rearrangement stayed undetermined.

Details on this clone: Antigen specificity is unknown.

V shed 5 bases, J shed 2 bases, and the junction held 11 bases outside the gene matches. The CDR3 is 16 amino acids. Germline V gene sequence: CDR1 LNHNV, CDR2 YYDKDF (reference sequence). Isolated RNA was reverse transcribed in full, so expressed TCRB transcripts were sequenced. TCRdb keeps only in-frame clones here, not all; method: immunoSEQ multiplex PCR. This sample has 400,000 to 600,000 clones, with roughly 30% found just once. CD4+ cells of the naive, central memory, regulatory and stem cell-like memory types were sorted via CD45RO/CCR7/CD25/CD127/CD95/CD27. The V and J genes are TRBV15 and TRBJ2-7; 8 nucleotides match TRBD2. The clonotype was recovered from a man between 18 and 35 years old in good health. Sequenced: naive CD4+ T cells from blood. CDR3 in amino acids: CATSFLRTSGAYEQYF. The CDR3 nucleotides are TGTGCCACCAGCTTCCTTCGTACTAGCGGAGCCTACGAGCAGTACTTC.